What follows are 6 T cell receptor beta chains derived from one specimen sequenced in a study of regulatory T cells in long-lasting Graves disease. Time point denoted: persistent/refractory GD, antithyroid drugs over 5 years with positive TRAb. RNA isolated from PBMCs was used to make the TCR library. According to the study, TCR beta libraries were built with iRepertoire HTBI primers and CDR3-region Arm-PCR. TCRdb re-called the multiplex PCR reads with MiXCR, one entry per CDR3 protein. The sample contains over 650,000 distinct CDR3 sequences, around 32% of which appear only once. The sample in question was peripheral blood mononuclear cells (PBMCs), obtained when the disease was refractory, from a patient treated with antithyroid drugs. These receptors were collected from a female donor with Graves disease.

The sample holds a few counts of this clonotype. The chain is built from TRBV29-1 and TRBJ1-1; maybe TRBD1 (5 bases). The CDR3 covers 13 residues. Germline V gene data show CDR1 as SQVTM and CDR2 as ANQGSEA. V was cut by 1 base and J by 0 bases, with 6 bases left in between. The CDR3 loop reads CSVEGTLNTEAFF. The CDR3 coding sequence is TGCAGCGTTGAAGGGACATTGAACACTGAAGCTTTCTTT.

Comment on this clonotype: Sequence at one end of the junction differs from germline and may be a read error. CDR3 region: CTSSPLGQGFTEAFF. The DNA for the CDR3 is TGTACCAGCTCACCACTGGGACAGGGGTTCACTGAAGCTTTCTTT. V is TRBV18 and J is TRBJ1-1; 10 bases map to TRBD1. Germline assignment: CDR1 KGHSH and CDR2 LQKENI. This CDR3 spans 15 amino acids.

The V and J genes are TRBV7-9 and TRBJ1-1; D might be TRBD1 (6 bases). Germline V gene lookup returns CDR1 SEHNR and CDR2 FQNEAQ (reference sequence). V was trimmed by 5 bases and J by 5 bases, leaving 12 bases between them. The CDR3 consists of 13 residues. CDR3 nucleotide sequence: TGTGCCAGCAGCGTACAGGGAGGGACTGAAGCTTTCTTT. It specifies CASSVQGGTEAFF.

The sample holds many counts of this clonotype. V is TRBV20-1 and J is TRBJ1-2, with unresolved D. Germline-derived CDR1 and CDR2 are DFQATT and SNEGSKA (reference sequence). This CDR3 region has 12 residues. Trimming took off 0 bases at V and 6 bases at J, with 8 bases between the two ends. This chain's CDR3 is CSARDRVNGYTF. The CDR3 DNA is TGCAGTGCTAGAGATCGAGTCAATGGCTACACCTTC.

The chain links TRBV7-2 to TRBJ1-6; D remains unclear. This CDR3 contains 14 residues. CDR1 is SGHTA, CDR2 FQGNSA, per germline. Trimming left V 4 bases short and J 6 bases short, with 10 bases between. The CDR3 bases are TGTGCCAGCAGCTCTAGACTCACTAATTCACCCCTCCACTTT. It codes for CASSSRLTNSPLHF. Full variable domain (rest looked up from reference TRBV7-2 and TRBJ1-6): GAGVSQSPSNKVTEKGKDVELRCDPISGHTALYWYRQSLGQGLEFLIYFQGNSAPDKSGLPSDRFSAERTGGSVSTLTIQRTQQEDSAVYLCASSSRLTNSPLHFGNGTRLTVT.

This chain joins TRBV3-1 and TRBJ1-5; D is uncertain. The ends were cut back, 1 base at V and 5 bases at J, with 9 bases in the middle. From germline, CDR1 is LGHDT and CDR2 YNNKEL (reference sequence). The CDR3 loop spans 14 amino acids. In DNA form, the CDR3 reads TGTGCCAGCAGCCAAGCATATGGGCATCAGCCCCAGCATTTT. It is translated as CASSQAYGHQPQHF. Supplemented by reference TRBV3-1 and TRBJ1-5, the full variable domain reads DTAVSQTPKYLVTQMGNDKSIKCEQNLGHDTMYWYKQDSKKFLKIMFSYNNKELIINETVPNRFSPKSPDKAHLNLHINSLELGDSAVYFCASSQAYGHQPQHFGDGTRLSIL.